Given below is one T cell receptor beta chain in context. The data were obtained in a study of shared clonotypes between healthy human individuals. The germline V gene encodes CDR1 MDHEN and CDR2 SYDVKM. V was clipped by 5 bases and J by 7 bases; unmatched bases: 8. CDR3 length: 14 amino acids. Sequencing used immunoSEQ multiplex PCR; TCRdb keeps in-frame clones, though not all of them. The top ten clones hold approximately 0.39% of a sample with a few million clones, around 92% of them seen once. This TCR came from a man aged 18 to 29 in good health. Some clones in this sample may be carry-over from other donors' samples. The V call is TRBV28, the J call TRBJ2-1; TRBD2 aligns across 7 bases. The sequencing input was naive CD4+ T cells from PBMCs. Subset defined: CD45RA+ positively selected. CDR3 bases: TGTGCCAGCAGTGGGGGGGGACGCTGGAATGAGCAGTTCTTC. This sequence encodes CASSGGGRWNEQFF.